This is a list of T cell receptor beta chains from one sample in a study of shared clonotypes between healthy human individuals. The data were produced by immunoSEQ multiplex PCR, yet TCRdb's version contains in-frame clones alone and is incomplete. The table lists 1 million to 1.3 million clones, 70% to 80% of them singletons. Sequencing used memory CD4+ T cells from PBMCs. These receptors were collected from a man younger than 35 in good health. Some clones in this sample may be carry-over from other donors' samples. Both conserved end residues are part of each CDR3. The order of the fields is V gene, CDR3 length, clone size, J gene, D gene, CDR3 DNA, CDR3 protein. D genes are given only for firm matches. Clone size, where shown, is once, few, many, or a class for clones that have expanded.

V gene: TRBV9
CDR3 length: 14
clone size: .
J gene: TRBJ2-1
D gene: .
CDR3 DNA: TGTGCCAGCAGCGTAGCCTCATCCTACAATGAGCAGTTCTTC
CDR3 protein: CASSVASSYNEQFF

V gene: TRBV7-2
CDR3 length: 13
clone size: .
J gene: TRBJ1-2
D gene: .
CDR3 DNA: TGTGCCAGCAGCTTAGGCGGGACCTCTGGCTACACCTTC
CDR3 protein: CASSLGGTSGYTF

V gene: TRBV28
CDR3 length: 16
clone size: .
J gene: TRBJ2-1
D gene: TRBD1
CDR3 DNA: TGTGCCAGCAGATCCTACAGGGGACCTACCTACAATGAGCAGTTCTTC
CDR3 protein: CASRSYRGPTYNEQFF

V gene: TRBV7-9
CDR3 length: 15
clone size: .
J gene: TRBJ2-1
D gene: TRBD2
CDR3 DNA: TGTGCCAGCAGCTTATGGGCTAGCGGTTACAATGAGCAGTTCTTC
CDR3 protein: CASSLWASGYNEQFF

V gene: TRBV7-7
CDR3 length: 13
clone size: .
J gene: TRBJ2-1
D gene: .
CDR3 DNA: TGTGCCAGCAGCCCTGGACTCGTCAATGAGCAGTTCTTC
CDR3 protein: CASSPGLVNEQFF

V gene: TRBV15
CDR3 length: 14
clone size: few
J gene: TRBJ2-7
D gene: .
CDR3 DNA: TGTGCCACCAGCAGAGATCAGGTCTCCTACGAGCAGTACTTC
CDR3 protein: CATSRDQVSYEQYF

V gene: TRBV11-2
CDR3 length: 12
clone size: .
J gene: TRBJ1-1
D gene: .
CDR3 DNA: TGTGCCAGCAGCTTAGACGGTCTTTCAGCTTTCTTT
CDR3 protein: CASSLDGLSAFF

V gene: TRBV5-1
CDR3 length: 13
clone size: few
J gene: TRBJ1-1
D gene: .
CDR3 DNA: TGCGCCAGCAGCTCAGCTACGAACACTGAAGCTTTCTTT
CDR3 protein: CASSSATNTEAFF

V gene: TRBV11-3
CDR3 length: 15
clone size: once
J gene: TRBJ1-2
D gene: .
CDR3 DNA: TGTGCCAGCAGCGCCTCCACAGGGTTGGCCTATGGCTACACCTTC
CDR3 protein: CASSASTGLAYGYTF

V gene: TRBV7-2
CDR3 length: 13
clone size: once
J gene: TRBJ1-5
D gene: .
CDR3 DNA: TGTGCCAGCAGCTTAGAGAGGGGTGAGTCCCAGCATTTT
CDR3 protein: CASSLERGESQHF

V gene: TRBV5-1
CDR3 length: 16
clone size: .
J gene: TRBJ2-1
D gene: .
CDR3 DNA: TGCGCCAGCAGCTTGGTGTGGCAGGGACCCTACAATGAGCAGTTCTTC
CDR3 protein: CASSLVWQGPYNEQFF

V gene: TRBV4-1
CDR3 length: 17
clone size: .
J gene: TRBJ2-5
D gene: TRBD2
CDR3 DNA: TGCGCCAGCAGCCAAGATTTAGGGCTAGCGGGACGGGAGACCCAGTACTTC
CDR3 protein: CASSQDLGLAGRETQYF

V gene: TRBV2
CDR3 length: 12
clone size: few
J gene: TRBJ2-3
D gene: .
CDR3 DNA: TGTGCCAGCAGTGCGGGCACAGATACGCAGTATTTT
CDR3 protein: CASSAGTDTQYF

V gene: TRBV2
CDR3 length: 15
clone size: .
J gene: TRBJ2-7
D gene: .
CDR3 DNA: TGTGCCAGCATGCCCGGACAAGGGGCCTTCTACGAGCAGTACTTC
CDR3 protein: CASMPGQGAFYEQYF

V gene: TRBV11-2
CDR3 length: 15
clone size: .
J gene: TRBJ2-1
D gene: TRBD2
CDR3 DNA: TGTGCCAGCAGCCCGGGGACTAGGTCGGATGATGAGCAGTTCTTC
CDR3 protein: CASSPGTRSDDEQFF

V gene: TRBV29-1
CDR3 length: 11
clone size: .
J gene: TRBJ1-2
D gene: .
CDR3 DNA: TGCAGCGTTGTTTTTAACTATGGCTACACCTTC
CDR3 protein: CSVVFNYGYTF

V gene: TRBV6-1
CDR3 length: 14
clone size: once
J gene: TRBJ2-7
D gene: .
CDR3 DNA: TGTGCCAGCAGTGAATCGGCTTTACTGAGGGAGCAGTACTTC
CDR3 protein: CASSESALLREQYF

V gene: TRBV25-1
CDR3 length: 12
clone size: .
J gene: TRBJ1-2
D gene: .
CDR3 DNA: TGTGCCAGCAACGAGGGGCAGACTGGCTACACCTTC
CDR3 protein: CASNEGQTGYTF

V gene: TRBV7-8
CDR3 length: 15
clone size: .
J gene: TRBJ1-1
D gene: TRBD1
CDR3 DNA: TGTGCCAGCAGCTCTCAATCCTCCAGGGGGCTTGAAGCTTTCTTT
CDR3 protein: CASSSQSSRGLEAFF

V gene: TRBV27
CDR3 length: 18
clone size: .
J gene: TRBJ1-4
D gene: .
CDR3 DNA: TGTGCCAGCAGTTTAGATGGTCGGGTTTCACGGAACGGTGAAAAACTGTTTTTT
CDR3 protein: CASSLDGRVSRNGEKLFF

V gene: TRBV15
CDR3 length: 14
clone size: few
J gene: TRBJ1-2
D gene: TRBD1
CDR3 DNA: TGTGCCACCAGCAGAGATCGCAGGGGGGGCGGCTACACCTTC
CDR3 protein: CATSRDRRGGGYTF

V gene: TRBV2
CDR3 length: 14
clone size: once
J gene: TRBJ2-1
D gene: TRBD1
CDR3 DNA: TGTGCCAGCAGGGACAGGTCGTCCTACAATGAGCAGTTCTTC
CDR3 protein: CASRDRSSYNEQFF

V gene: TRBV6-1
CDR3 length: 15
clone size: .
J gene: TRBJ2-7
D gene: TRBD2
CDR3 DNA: TGTGCCGTAACTCGAGGACTAGCGGGAATCTACGAGCAGTACTTC
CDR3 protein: CAVTRGLAGIYEQYF

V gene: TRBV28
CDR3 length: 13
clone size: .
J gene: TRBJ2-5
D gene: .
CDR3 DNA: TGTGCCAGCAGTTTAGGGCGTTCGGAGACCCAGTACTTC
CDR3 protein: CASSLGRSETQYF

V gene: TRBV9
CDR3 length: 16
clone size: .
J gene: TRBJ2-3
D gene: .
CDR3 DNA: TGTGCCAGCAGCGTAGGCAGCGTTGCTAGCACAGATACGCAGTATTTT
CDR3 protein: CASSVGSVASTDTQYF

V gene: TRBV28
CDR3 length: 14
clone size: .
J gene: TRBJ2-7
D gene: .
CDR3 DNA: TGTGCCAGCAGTGTCCTAGCGATTACCTACGAGCAGTACTTC
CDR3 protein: CASSVLAITYEQYF

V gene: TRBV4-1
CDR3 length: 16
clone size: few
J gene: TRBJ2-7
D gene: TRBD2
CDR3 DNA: TGCGCCAGCAGCCCCGTAGGGACTAGCGGCTACTACGAGCAGTACTTC
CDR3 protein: CASSPVGTSGYYEQYF

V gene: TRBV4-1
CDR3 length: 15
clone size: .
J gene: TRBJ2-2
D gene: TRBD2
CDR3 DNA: TGCGCCAGCAGACGGGAGGGTTGGGACACCGGGGAGCTGTTTTTT
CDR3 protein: CASRREGWDTGELFF

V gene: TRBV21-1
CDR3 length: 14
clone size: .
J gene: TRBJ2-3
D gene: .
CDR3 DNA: TGTGCCAGCAACCTAGCGTTCTTGGCAGATACGCAGTATTTT
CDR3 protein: CASNLAFLADTQYF

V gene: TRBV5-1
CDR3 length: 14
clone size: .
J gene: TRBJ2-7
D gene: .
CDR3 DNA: TGCGCCAGCAGCGTCCGGGGTACCTCCTACGAGCAGTACTTC
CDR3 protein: CASSVRGTSYEQYF

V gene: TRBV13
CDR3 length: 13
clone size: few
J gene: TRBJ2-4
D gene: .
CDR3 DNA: TGTGCCAGCAGCCAAAGGGGGTTGAACATTCAGTACTTC
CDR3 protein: CASSQRGLNIQYF

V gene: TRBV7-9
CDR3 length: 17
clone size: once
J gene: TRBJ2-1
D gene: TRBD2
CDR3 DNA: TGTGCCAGCAGCTCCAAGGGACTAGCGGGACCCTACAATGAGCAGTTCTTC
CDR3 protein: CASSSKGLAGPYNEQFF

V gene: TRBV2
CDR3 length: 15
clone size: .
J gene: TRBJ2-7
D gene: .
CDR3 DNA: TGTGCCAGCAGTGAAGCTAATCGGGGGTACCACGAGCAGTACTTC
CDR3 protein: CASSEANRGYHEQYF

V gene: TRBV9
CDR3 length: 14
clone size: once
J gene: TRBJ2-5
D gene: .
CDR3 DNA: TGTGCCAGCAGCGTAGGACCGACCGGGGAGACCCAGTACTTC
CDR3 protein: CASSVGPTGETQYF

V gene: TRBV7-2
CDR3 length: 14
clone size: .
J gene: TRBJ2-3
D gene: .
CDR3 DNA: TGTGCCAGCAGCTTCTGGGAGAGCACAGATACGCAGTATTTT
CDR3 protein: CASSFWESTDTQYF

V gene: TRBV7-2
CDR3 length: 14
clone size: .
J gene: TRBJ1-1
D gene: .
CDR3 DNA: TGTGCCAGCAGCTTAGTCGTAGGTAACACTGAAGCTTTCTTT
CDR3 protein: CASSLVVGNTEAFF

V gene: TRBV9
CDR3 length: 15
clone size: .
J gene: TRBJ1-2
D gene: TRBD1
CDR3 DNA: TGTGCCAGCAGCCCATCGACAGGGGGCAACTATGGCTACACCTTC
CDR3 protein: CASSPSTGGNYGYTF

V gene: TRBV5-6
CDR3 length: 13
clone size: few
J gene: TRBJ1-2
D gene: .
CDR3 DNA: TGTGCCAGCAGAGTAACAGGGTTAGGAGGCTACACCTTC
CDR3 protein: CASRVTGLGGYTF

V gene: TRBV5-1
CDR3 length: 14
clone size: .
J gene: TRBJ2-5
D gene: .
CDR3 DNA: TGCGCCAGCAGCTTGGGGGGGCAGCAAGAGACCCAGTACTTC
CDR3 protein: CASSLGGQQETQYF

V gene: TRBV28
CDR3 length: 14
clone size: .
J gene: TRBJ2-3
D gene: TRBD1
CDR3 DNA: TGTGCCAGCAGTGTTCTACAAGGGGGCGAGACGCAGTATTTT
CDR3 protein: CASSVLQGGETQYF

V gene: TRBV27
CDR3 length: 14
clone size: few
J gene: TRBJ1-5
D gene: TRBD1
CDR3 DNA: TGTGCCAGCAGTGCAACGACAGGGTGGCAGCCCCAGCATTTT
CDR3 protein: CASSATTGWQPQHF

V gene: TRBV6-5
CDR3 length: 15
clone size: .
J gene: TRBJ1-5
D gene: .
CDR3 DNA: TGTGCCAGCAGTAGTAGAACAGACTGGAATCAGCCCCAGCATTTT
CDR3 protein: CASSSRTDWNQPQHF

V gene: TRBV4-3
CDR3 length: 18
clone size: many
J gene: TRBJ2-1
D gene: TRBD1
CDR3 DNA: TGCGCCAGCAGCCAAGATAGGGGGCAGGGGAGAGGGTACAATGAGCAGTTCTTC
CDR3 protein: CASSQDRGQGRGYNEQFF

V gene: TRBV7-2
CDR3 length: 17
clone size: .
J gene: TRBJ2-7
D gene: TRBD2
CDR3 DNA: TGTGCCAGCAGCTTAGTCAGCACTAGCGCTAGCTCCTACGAGCAGTACTTC
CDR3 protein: CASSLVSTSASSYEQYF

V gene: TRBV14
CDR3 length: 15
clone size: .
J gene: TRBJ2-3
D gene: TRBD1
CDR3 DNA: TGTGCCAGCAGCCGGCAGACAGGGGGCACAGATACGCAGTATTTT
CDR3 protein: CASSRQTGGTDTQYF

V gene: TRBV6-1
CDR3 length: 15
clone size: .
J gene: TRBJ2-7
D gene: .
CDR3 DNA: TGTGCCAGCGGCCCTAAATTTTTTAGCGCCTACGAGCAGTACTTC
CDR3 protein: CASGPKFFSAYEQYF

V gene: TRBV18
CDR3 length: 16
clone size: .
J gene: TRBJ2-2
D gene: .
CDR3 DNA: TGTGCCAGCTCATCTGGACAGAGAAAAAACACCGGGGAGCTGTTTTTT
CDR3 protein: CASSSGQRKNTGELFF

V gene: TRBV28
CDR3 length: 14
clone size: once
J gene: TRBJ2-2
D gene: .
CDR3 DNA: TGTGCCAGCGGAAAACAGCTCAACACCGGGGAGCTGTTTTTT
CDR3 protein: CASGKQLNTGELFF

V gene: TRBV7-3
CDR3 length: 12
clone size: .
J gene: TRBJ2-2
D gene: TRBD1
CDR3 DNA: TGTGCCAGCAGCGAGGACAGGGGGGAGCTGTTTTTT
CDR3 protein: CASSEDRGELFF